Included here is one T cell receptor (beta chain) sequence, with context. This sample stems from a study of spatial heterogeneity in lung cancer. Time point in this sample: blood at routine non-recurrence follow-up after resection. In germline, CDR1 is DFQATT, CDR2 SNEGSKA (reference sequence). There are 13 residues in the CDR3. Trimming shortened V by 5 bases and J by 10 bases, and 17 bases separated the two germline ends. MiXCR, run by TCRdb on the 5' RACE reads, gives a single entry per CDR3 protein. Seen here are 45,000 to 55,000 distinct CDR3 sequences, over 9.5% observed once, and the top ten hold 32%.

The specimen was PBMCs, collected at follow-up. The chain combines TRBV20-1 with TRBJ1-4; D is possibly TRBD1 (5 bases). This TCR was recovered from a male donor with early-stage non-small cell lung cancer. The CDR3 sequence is CSAQDSPGGKLFF. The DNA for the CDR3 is TGCAGTGCTCAAGACAGCCCAGGCGGAAAACTGTTTTTT.